The 14 T cell receptor beta chains given below trace back to one sample, sequenced in a study of type 1 regulatory T cells. TCRdb re-derived calls from the reads in MiXCR, one entry per CDR3 protein. The repertoire consists of approximately 45,000 distinct CDR3 sequences, with 10% to 15% occurring once and the leading ten covering just over 8%. Antigens for these TCRs are unknown. Sequenced: cultured non-Tr1 T cells, either the whole culture or a sorted T cell fraction (not recorded which). The receptor set was obtained from a human donor in good health.

This clonotype was observed many times. The V gene is TRBV20-1, the J gene TRBJ1-2, with D possibly being TRBD1 (5 bases). Germline CDR1 reads DFQATT; CDR2 reads SNEGSKA (reference sequence). The CDR3 spans 13 residues. Trimming took 6 bases from V and 5 from J, leaving 16 bases between them. CDR3 coding DNA: TGCAGTGCAAATGTAGGAGGGGAGTATGGCTACACCTTC. Protein sequence: CSANVGGEYGYTF.

In this sample, this clonotype turned up many times. The V gene is TRBV12-3 or TRBV12-4, the J gene TRBJ1-6; a weak D match, TRBD1 (5 bases). The CDR3 has 14 residues. Trimming cost V 3 bases and J 9 bases, with 12 bases left between them. The DNA for the CDR3 is TGTGCCAGCAGTTTCAACGGGGGAACTTCACCCCTCCACTTT. It codes for CASSFNGGTSPLHF.

This rearrangement joins TRBV7-8 to TRBJ2-7; the match to TRBD1 covers 10 bases. V shed 5 bases and J 0 bases; nucleotides not matched to a gene: 4. Germline values: CDR1 SGHVS, CDR2 FQNEAQ. The CDR3 covers 15 residues. CDR3 protein: CASSARDRGSYEQYF. The CDR3 DNA reads TGTGCCAGCAGCGCCCGGGACAGGGGCTCCTACGAGCAGTACTTC.

In this sample, this clonotype is medium-sized. The J gene is TRBJ1-2, the V gene TRBV6-5, with D possibly TRBD1 on 6 matching bases. With 4 bases removed from V and 5 bases from J, the gap between germline ends came to 8 bases. The germline V gene encodes CDR1 MNHEY and CDR2 SVGAGI. CDR3 length: 12 amino acids. CDR3 loop: CASSLQGYGYTF. The DNA of the CDR3 is TGTGCCAGCAGTTTACAGGGTTATGGCTACACCTTC.

This clonotype has a count of ten or more. The genes are TRBV9 and TRBJ2-5, with 7 bases fitting TRBD1. CDR1 and CDR2 from the germline V gene are SGDLS and YYNGEE. The CDR3 is made up of 15 amino acids. V shed 4 bases and J 4 bases; nucleotides not matched to a gene: 10. The CDR3 coding sequence is TGTGCCAGCAGCCAAAGCAGGGACAGCCGAGAGACCCAGTACTTC. It specifies CASSQSRDSRETQYF.

A few counts support this clonotype. This CDR3 reads CASSQDTPEAFF. Written as DNA, the CDR3 is TGTGCCAGCAGCCAAGATACCCCTGAAGCTTTCTTT. This rearrangement joins TRBV3-1 to TRBJ1-1; D not certain. Looked up from germline, CDR1 is LGHDT and CDR2 is YNNKEL (reference sequence). The V and J ends lost 0 bases and 6 bases respectively, with 5 bases between them. The length of the CDR3 is 12 residues.

This clonotype showed up just a few times. V gene TRBV5-1 combines with J gene TRBJ2-2, with a weak D call TRBD1 (6 bases). Trimming took off 4 bases at V and 6 bases at J, with 16 bases between the two ends. The germline CDR1 and CDR2 sequences are SGHRS and YFSETQ. There are 15 residues in the CDR3. The CDR3 here is CASSANTPGAGELFF. The DNA for the CDR3 is TGCGCCAGCAGCGCCAATACCCCAGGGGCCGGGGAGCTGTTTTTT.

This chain connects TRBV9 to TRBJ2-2; D is undetermined. Germline V gene lookup returns CDR1 SGDLS and CDR2 YYNGEE. V was cut by 0 bases and J by 6 bases, with 6 bases left in between. The CDR3 has 13 amino acids. The CDR3 DNA reads TGTGCCAGCAGCGTAGATCTGTCCGGGGAGCTGTTTTTT. It is translated as CASSVDLSGELFF.

The sample holds many counts of this clonotype. V usage is TRBV6-6 and J usage is TRBJ2-1, with TRBD1 matching 7 bases. V dropped 1 base and J dropped 4; count of bases not matched to a gene: 4. Germline CDR1 reads MNHNY; CDR2 reads SVGAGI (reference sequence). The CDR3 totals 15 residues. Here the CDR3 reads CASSYLGQIYNEQFF. For the CDR3, the DNA is TGTGCCAGCAGTTACTTGGGACAGATATACAATGAGCAGTTCTTC.

This clonotype was counted many times. V is TRBV20-1 and J is TRBJ2-3, with D maybe TRBD1 (6 bases). The CDR3 spans 13 residues. V lost 4 bases, J lost 1 base, and 9 bases lay in between. CDR1 DFQATT and CDR2 SNEGSKA come from the germline V gene (reference sequence). CDR3: CSAIRQGTDTQYF. The CDR3 DNA follows: TGCAGTGCTATCAGACAGGGCACAGATACGCAGTATTTT.

This clonotype was recorded at least ten times. The chain links TRBV3-1 to TRBJ2-2, with unresolved D. CDR1 is LGHDT, CDR2 YNNKEL, per germline (reference sequence). The length of the CDR3 is 12 residues. V was shortened by 4 bases and J by 5 bases, with 5 bases between the two germline ends. CDR3 nucleotides: TGTGCCAGCAGCCCCTTTACCGGGGAGCTGTTTTTT. It yields the protein CASSPFTGELFF.

This chain joins TRBV20-1 and TRBJ2-1; TRBD1 matches at 10 bases. V dropped 2 bases and J dropped 9; count of bases not matched to a gene: 10. Germline values: CDR1 DFQATT, CDR2 SNEGSKA (reference sequence). CDR3 length: 15 amino acids. The CDR3 DNA sequence: TGCAGTGCTAGATACCGACAGGGGGCCCACAGTGAGCAGTTCTTC. Residues: CSARYRQGAHSEQFF.

This clonotype was found many times. The genes are TRBV14 and TRBJ2-7; no clear D gene. Per the germline V gene, CDR1 is SGHDN and CDR2 is FVKESK. This CDR3 comprises 12 residues. The germline V and J ends were trimmed by 3 bases and 2 bases, with 5 bases remaining between them. The CDR3 region has the DNA TGTGCCAGCAGCCACAACCCCTACGAGCAGTACTTC. Its protein is CASSHNPYEQYF.

J is TRBJ1-1 and V is TRBV5-1; no reliable D call. The CDR3 is made up of 14 amino acids. With 4 bases removed from V and 2 bases from J, the gap between germline ends came to 12 bases. Germline CDR1 is SGHRS and CDR2 is YFSETQ. CDR3 protein: CASSPGSVNTEAFF. The CDR3 DNA reads as TGCGCCAGCAGCCCGGGGTCGGTTAACACTGAAGCTTTCTTT. Full variable domain (remainder filled in from reference TRBV5-1 and TRBJ1-1): KAGVTQTPRYLIKTRGQQVTLSCSPISGHRSVSWYQQTPGQGLQFLFEYFSETQRNKGNFPGRFSGRQFSNSRSEMNVSTLELGDSALYLCASSPGSVNTEAFFGQGTRLTVV.